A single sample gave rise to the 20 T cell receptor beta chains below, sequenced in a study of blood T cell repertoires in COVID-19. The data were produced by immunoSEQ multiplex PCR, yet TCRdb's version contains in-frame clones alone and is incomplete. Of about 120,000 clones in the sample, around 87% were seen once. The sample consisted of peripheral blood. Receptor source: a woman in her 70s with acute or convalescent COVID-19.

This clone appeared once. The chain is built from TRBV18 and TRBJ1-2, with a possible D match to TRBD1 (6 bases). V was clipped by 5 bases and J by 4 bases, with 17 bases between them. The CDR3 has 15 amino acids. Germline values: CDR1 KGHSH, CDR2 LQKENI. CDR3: CASSTQQGIGYGYTF. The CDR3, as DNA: TGTGCCAGCTCAACCCAACAGGGTATTGGCTATGGCTACACCTTC. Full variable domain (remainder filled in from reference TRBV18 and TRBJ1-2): NAGVMQNPRHLVRRRGQEARLRCSPMKGHSHVYWYRQLPEEGLKFMVYLQKENIIDESGMPKERFSAEFPKEGPSILRIQQVVRGDSAAYFCASSTQQGIGYGYTFGSGTRLTVV.

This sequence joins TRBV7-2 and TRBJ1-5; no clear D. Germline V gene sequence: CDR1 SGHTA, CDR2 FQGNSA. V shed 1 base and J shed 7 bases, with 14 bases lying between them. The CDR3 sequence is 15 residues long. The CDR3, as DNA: TGTGCCAGCAGCTTAGGCGGCAGAGAATGGCAGCCCCAGCATTTT. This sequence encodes CASSLGGREWQPQHF. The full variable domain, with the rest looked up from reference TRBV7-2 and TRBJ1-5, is GAGVSQSPSNKVTEKGKDVELRCDPISGHTALYWYRQSLGQGLEFLIYFQGNSAPDKSGLPSDRFSAERTGGSVSTLTIQRTQQEDSAVYLCASSLGGREWQPQHFGDGTRLSIL.

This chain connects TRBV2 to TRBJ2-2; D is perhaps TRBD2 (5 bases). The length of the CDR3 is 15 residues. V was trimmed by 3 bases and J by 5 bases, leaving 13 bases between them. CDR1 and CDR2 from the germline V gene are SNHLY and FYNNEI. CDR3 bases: TGTGCCAGCAGTGACGCCAGCCGAGGGACCGGGGAGCTGTTTTTT. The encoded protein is CASSDASRGTGELFF.

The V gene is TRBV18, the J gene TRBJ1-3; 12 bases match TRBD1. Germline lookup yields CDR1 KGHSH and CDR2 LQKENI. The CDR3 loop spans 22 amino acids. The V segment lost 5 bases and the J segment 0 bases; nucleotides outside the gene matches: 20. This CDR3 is CASSAGTGGFSLSGDSGNTIYF. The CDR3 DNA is TGTGCCAGCTCAGCCGGGACAGGGGGCTTTTCGTTGAGTGGGGACTCTGGAAACACCATATATTTT.

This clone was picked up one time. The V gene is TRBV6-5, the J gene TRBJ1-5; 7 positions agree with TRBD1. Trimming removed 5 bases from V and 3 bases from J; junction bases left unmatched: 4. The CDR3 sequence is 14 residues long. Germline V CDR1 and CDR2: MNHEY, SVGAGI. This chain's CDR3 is CASSPDRPNQPQHF. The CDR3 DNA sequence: TGTGCCAGCAGTCCGGACAGGCCCAATCAGCCCCAGCATTTT.

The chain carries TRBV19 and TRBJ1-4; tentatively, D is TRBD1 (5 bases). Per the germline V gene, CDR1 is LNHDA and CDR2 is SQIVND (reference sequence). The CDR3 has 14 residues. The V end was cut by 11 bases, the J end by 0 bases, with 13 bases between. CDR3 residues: CAVGGSATNEKLFF. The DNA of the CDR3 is TGTGCCGTGGGGGGGTCCGCAACTAATGAAAAACTGTTTTTT.

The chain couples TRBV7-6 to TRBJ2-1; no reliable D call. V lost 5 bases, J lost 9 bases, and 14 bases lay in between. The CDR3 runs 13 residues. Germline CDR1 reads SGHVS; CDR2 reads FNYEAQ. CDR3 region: CASSPGLGGEQFF. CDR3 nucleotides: TGTGCCAGCAGCCCTGGCCTAGGCGGTGAGCAGTTCTTC.

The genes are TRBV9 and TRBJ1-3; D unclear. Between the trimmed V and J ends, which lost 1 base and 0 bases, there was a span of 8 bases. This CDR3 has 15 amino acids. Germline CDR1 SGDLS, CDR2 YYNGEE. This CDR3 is CASSVSGASGNTIYF. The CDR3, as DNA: TGTGCCAGCAGCGTATCCGGAGCCTCTGGAAACACCATATATTTT. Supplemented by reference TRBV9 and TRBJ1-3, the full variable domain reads DSGVTQTPKHLITATGQRVTLRCSPRSGDLSVYWYQQSLDQGLQFLIQYYNGEERAKGNILERFSAQQFPDLHSELNLSSLELGDSALYFCASSVSGASGNTIYFGEGSWLTVV.

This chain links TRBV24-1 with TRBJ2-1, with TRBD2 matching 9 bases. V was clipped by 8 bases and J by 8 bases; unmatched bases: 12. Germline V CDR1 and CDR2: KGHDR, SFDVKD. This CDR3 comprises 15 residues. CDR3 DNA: TGTGCCACCAATGGAGGGCGGGGGGGCGTCGATGAGCAGTTCTTC. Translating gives CATNGGRGGVDEQFF.

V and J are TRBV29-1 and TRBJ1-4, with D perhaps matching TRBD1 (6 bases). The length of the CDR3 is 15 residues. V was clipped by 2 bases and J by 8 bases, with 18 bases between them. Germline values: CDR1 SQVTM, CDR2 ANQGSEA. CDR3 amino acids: CSVESSQGNREKLFF. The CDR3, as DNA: TGCAGCGTTGAATCTTCCCAGGGGAATCGAGAAAAACTGTTTTTT.

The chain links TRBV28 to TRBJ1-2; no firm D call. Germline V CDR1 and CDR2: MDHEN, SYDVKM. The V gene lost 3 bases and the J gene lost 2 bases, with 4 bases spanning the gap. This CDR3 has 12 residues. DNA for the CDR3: TGTGCCAGCAGTTTGAGGAACTATGGCTACACCTTC. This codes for CASSLRNYGYTF.

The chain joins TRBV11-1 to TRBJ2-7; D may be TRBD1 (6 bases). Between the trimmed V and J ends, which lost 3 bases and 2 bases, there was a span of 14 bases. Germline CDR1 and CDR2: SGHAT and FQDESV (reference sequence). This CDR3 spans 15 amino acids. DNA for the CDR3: TGTGCCAGCAGCTTCCCGCAAGGGGGTCCCTACGAGCAGTACTTC. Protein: CASSFPQGGPYEQYF.

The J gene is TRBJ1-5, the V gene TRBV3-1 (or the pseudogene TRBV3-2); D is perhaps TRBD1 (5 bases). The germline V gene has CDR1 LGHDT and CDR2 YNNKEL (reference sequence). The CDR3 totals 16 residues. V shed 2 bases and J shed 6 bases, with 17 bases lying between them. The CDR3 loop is CASSQRVLGGGQPQHF. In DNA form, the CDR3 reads TGTGCCAGCAGCCAAAGGGTTCTGGGGGGTGGTCAGCCCCAGCATTTT.

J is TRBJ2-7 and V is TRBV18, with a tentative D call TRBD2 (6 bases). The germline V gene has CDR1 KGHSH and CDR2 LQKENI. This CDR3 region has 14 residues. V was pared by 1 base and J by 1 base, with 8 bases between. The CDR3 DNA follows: TGTGCCAGCTCACCACTGGGAGGTTCCTACGAGCAGTACTTC. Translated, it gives CASSPLGGSYEQYF.

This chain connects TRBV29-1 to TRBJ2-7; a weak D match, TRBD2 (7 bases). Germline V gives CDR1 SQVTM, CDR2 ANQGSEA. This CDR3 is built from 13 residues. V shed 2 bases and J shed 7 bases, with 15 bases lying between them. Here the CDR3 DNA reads TGCAGCGTTGAACGGGGGGCAACCCAAGAGCAGTACTTC. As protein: CSVERGATQEQYF.

The CDR3 coding sequence is TGTGCCAGCAGCTTATTGTTGGCAGGGGGAAGAAGTCAGCCCCAGCATTTT. Amino acid sequence: CASSLLLAGGRSQPQHF. The J gene is TRBJ1-5, the V gene TRBV7-9; 7 bases are a match to TRBD1. The J segment lost 6 bases and the V segment lost 2 bases, leaving 13 bases of the junction unmatched. The CDR3 has 17 amino acids. Germline V gene lookup returns CDR1 SEHNR and CDR2 FQNEAQ (reference sequence).

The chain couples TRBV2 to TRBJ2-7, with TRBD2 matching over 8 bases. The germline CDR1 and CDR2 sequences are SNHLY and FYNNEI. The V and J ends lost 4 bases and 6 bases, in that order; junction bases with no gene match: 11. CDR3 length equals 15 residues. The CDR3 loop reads CASSGELAGGGEQYF. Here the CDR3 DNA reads TGTGCCAGCAGTGGGGAATTGGCGGGGGGCGGCGAGCAGTACTTC.

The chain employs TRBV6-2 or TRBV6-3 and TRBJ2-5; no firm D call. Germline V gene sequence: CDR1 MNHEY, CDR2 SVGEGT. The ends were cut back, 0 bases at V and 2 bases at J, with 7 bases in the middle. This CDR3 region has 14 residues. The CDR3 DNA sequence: TGTGCCAGCAGTTACTCCACAGAACAAGAGACCCAGTACTTC. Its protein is CASSYSTEQETQYF.

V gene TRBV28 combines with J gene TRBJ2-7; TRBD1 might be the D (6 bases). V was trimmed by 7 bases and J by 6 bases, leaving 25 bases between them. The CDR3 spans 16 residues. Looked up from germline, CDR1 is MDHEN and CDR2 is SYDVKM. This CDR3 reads CASTVGGGGTLGEQYF. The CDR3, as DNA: TGTGCCAGCACAGTTGGGGGTGGGGGCACCCTGGGCGAGCAGTACTTC.

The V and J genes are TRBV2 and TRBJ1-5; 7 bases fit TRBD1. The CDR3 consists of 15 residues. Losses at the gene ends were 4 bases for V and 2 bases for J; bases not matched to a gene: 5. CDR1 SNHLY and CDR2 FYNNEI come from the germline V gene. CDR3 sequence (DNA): TGTGCCAGCAGTGGAAACAGGGGAGGCAATCAGCCCCAGCATTTT. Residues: CASSGNRGGNQPQHF.